The next 7 T cell receptor beta chains were all read from a single sample in a study of blood T cell repertoires in COVID-19. The assay was immunoSEQ multiplex PCR, and TCRdb's table has in-frame clones only and misses some. Of roughly 340,000 clones listed, about 88% are singletons. Material for sequencing was peripheral blood. The receptor set was obtained from a woman aged 65 to 85 with COVID-19, enrolled during active disease.

The rearrangement links TRBV7-9 to TRBJ1-2; TRBD1 agrees at 8 bases. The CDR3 is 14 residues long. Per germline, CDR1 SEHNR and CDR2 FQNEAQ (reference sequence). J was trimmed by 3 bases and V by 5 bases; bases with no gene match: 5. For the CDR3, the DNA is TGTGCCAGCAGCCTCTCGACAGGGGACTATGGCTACACCTTC. It translates to CASSLSTGDYGYTF.

The chain combines TRBV28 with TRBJ1-3, with 11 bases identical to TRBD1. Trimming at V came to 5 bases and at J to 3 bases, leaving 15 bases not matched to a gene. The CDR3 runs 19 residues. Germline lookup yields CDR1 MDHEN and CDR2 SYDVKM. The CDR3 loop reads CASSPRLDRGRLNGNTIYF. CDR3 DNA sequence: TGTGCCAGCAGTCCCCGCCTGGACAGGGGGCGATTGAATGGAAACACCATATATTTT.

This chain's CDR3 is CAWSAGTNTEAFF. CDR3 in DNA: TGTGCCTGGAGTGCGGGGACTAACACTGAAGCTTTCTTT. This chain connects TRBV30 to TRBJ1-1; D might be TRBD1 (5 bases). Germline CDR1 GTSNPN, CDR2 SVGIG (reference sequence). This CDR3 region has 13 residues. V lost 1 base and J 2 bases, leaving 8 bases between the germline ends.

The V call is TRBV3-1 (or the pseudogene TRBV3-2), the J call TRBJ2-3, with D possibly matching TRBD1 (5 bases). The CDR3 sequence is 18 residues long. Trimming removed 1 base at V and 1 base at J, with 18 bases between. The V gene's germline CDR1 is LGHDT and CDR2 YNNKEL (reference sequence). The CDR3 region is CASSQGTLGRGRTDTQYF. In nucleotides, the CDR3 is TGTGCCAGCAGCCAAGGAACCCTGGGGCGCGGACGCACAGATACGCAGTATTTT.

The CDR3 here is CASSPRTSDLETQYF. The CDR3 DNA follows: TGTGCCAGCAGCCCGCGGACTAGCGACCTGGAGACCCAGTACTTC. The chain employs TRBV7-9 and TRBJ2-5; 9 bases line up with TRBD2. Trimming at V came to 5 bases and at J to 5 bases, leaving 9 bases not matched to a gene. This CDR3 has 15 residues. Germline V gives CDR1 SEHNR, CDR2 FQNEAQ (reference sequence).

This clone was counted between two and nine times. This chain connects TRBV5-1 to TRBJ1-1; D is uncertain. This CDR3 spans 16 amino acids. V was clipped by 1 base and J by 0 bases, with 13 bases between them. CDR1 is SGHRS and CDR2 is YFSETQ in the germline V gene. The CDR3 DNA reads as TGCGCCAGCAGCTTGAGGCGGGCAGGAATGAACACTGAAGCTTTCTTT. Its translation is CASSLRRAGMNTEAFF.

The chain links TRBV2 to TRBJ1-2; D is unclear. The V gene's germline CDR1 is SNHLY and CDR2 FYNNEI. The CDR3 totals 14 residues. V gave up 2 bases and J gave up 4 bases, with 11 bases separating them. Here the CDR3 DNA reads TGTGCCAGCAGTGAAAGCGAGGGCGGCTATGGCTACACCTTC. Translated: CASSESEGGYGYTF.